One and the same sample provided the 14 T cell receptor beta chains below, sequenced in a study of shared clonotypes between healthy human individuals. Profiling relied on immunoSEQ multiplex PCR, and the TCRdb table lists in-frame clones only, not all of them. The data show around 500,000 clones, 60% to 85% seen once. The sequenced sample consisted of PBMCs. All receptors come from a woman in her forties in good health. Some clones in this sample may be carry-over from other donors' samples.

The V gene is TRBV4-2, the J gene TRBJ2-2; TRBD2 matches at 7 bases. Germline values: CDR1 LGHNA, CDR2 YNFKEQ. The CDR3 is 16 residues long. The V and J ends lost 8 bases and 4 bases, in that order; junction bases with no gene match: 13. The CDR3 loop is CASAGVAGAGTGELFF. The CDR3 region has the DNA TGTGCCAGCGCGGGAGTGGCGGGAGCGGGCACCGGGGAGCTGTTTTTT.

The chain is built from TRBV7-9 and TRBJ1-2, with D hard to call. The CDR3 has 13 residues. Germline V gene data show CDR1 as SEHNR and CDR2 as FQNEAQ (reference sequence). V gave up 7 bases and J gave up 4 bases, with 13 bases separating them. In nucleotides, the CDR3 is TGTGCCAGCACCCACGGGCCTTTCTATGGCTACACCTTC. Encoded protein: CASTHGPFYGYTF.

This clone was detected once. J is TRBJ2-5 and V is TRBV5-8, with D maybe TRBD2 (6 bases). V lost 0 bases to trimming and J lost 6 bases, with 15 bases between them. CDR1 and CDR2 from the germline V gene are SGHTS and YDEGEE. CDR3 size: 15 residues. The CDR3 region has the DNA TGTGCCAGCAGCTTGGCGCGGGGTTGGGGCCAGACCCAGTACTTC. Translation: CASSLARGWGQTQYF.

In the case of this clone: One base away lies a much larger clone, so this may be a sequencing read error. V is TRBV5-1 and J is TRBJ1-3; D not certain. The CDR3 sequence is 14 residues long. CDR1 is SGHRS and CDR2 is YFSETQ in the germline V gene. CDR3 in amino acids: CASSDGGDGNTIHF. CDR3 bases: TGCGCCAGCAGCGATGGTGGAGATGGAAACACCATACATTTT.

The chain joins TRBV6-1 to TRBJ2-2, with D possibly matching TRBD1 (6 bases). V was clipped by 2 bases and J by 6 bases, with 13 bases between them. The CDR3 is 15 amino acids. Looked up from germline, CDR1 is MNHNS and CDR2 is SASEGT. The CDR3 reads CASSEPGRGPGELFF. The CDR3 bases are TGTGCCAGCAGTGAACCGGGCAGGGGCCCCGGGGAGCTGTTTTTT.

The rearrangement links TRBV19 to TRBJ2-1; 12 bases align to TRBD2. J gave up 8 bases and V 3 bases, and 5 bases lay outside the gene matches. The CDR3 runs to 15 residues. The V gene's germline CDR1 is LNHDA and CDR2 SQIVND (reference sequence). The CDR3: CASSMLAGGPDEQFF. The CDR3, as DNA: TGTGCCAGTAGTATGCTAGCGGGAGGGCCGGATGAGCAGTTCTTC.

The CDR3 region is CASSTGTLLNEQFF. DNA for the CDR3: TGTGCCAGCAGCACCGGGACCTTACTCAATGAGCAGTTCTTC. This sequence joins TRBV7-6 and TRBJ2-1, with D tentatively TRBD1 or TRBD2 (5 bases each). CDR3 size: 14 residues. Deletions cut 5 bases from V and 6 bases from J, with 14 bases between. Germline V gene data show CDR1 as SGHVS and CDR2 as FNYEAQ.

The chain joins TRBV15 to TRBJ1-6; D ambiguous. The CDR3 has 15 residues. V lost 0 bases and J 9 bases, leaving 12 bases between the germline ends. Per the germline V gene, CDR1 is LNHNV and CDR2 is YYDKDF (reference sequence). The CDR3: CATSRDSMGSSPLHF. In nucleotides, the CDR3 is TGTGCCACCAGCAGAGATAGTATGGGTAGTTCACCCCTCCACTTT. Full variable domain (outside the CDR3, taken from reference TRBV15 and TRBJ1-6): DAMVIQNPRYQVTQFGKPVTLSCSQTLNHNVMYWYQQKSSQAPKLLFHYYDKDFNNEADTPDNFQSRRPNTSFCFLDIRSPGLGDTAMYLCATSRDSMGSSPLHFGNGTRLTVT.

The chain employs TRBV4-3 and TRBJ2-4; TRBD1 matches at 7 bases. The CDR3 has 14 amino acids. Looked up from germline, CDR1 is LGHNA and CDR2 is YSLEER. V lost 1 base to trimming and J lost 12 bases; unmatched junction nucleotides: 9. CDR3 amino acids: CASSQGGIEGAQYF. As DNA, the CDR3 is TGCGCCAGCAGCCAAGGGGGAATTGAGGGGGCTCAGTACTTC.

At least ten counts were recorded for this clone. The V gene is TRBV28, the J gene TRBJ2-7, with TRBD2 matching 9 bases. This CDR3 contains 18 residues. J lost 3 bases, V lost 1 base, and 13 bases had no gene match. Germline V gene lookup returns CDR1 MDHEN and CDR2 SYDVKM. DNA of the CDR3: TGTGCCAGCAGTTTATACCCATTCCGCGGGACTAGCAACTACGAGCAGTACTTC. This encodes CASSLYPFRGTSNYEQYF.

A remark on this clone: A far larger clone is one base from this, pointing to a likely read error. The identical CDR3 is also encoded by other nucleotide sequences in the sample. The chain couples TRBV30 to TRBJ2-2, with 11 nucleotides matching TRBD2. CDR1 is GTSNPN, CDR2 SVGIG, per germline (reference sequence). CDR3 size: 14 residues. The CDR3 nucleotides read TGCGCCTCCCTCCGACTAGCGGGAACCGGGGAGCTGTTTTTT. Protein: CASLRLAGTGELFF.

The chain recombines TRBV7-3 with TRBJ2-3; 9 bases line up with TRBD2. Trimming cost V 5 bases and J 3 bases; bases outside gene matches: 3. The CDR3 is 14 amino acids. Germline CDR1 SGHTA, CDR2 FQGTGA. In nucleotides, the CDR3 is TGTGCCAGCAGCCCCGGACTAGCGACAGATACGCAGTATTTT. Its protein is CASSPGLATDTQYF.

This clone was seen once. The V gene is TRBV7-6, the J gene TRBJ2-7; no reliable D call. The CDR3 has 13 amino acids. The germline gives CDR1 SGHVS, CDR2 FNYEAQ. V lost 0 bases, J lost 0 bases, and 3 bases lay in between. This CDR3 is CASSLAFSYEQYF. In DNA form, the CDR3 reads TGTGCCAGCAGCTTAGCCTTCTCCTACGAGCAGTACTTC.

The chain employs TRBV10-3 and TRBJ2-1; TRBD2 matches at 9 bases. Germline-derived CDR1 and CDR2 are ENHRY and SYGVKD. The CDR3 length is 14 residues. J gave up 8 bases and V 4 bases, and 6 bases lay outside the gene matches. The CDR3 reads CAISGPTSGDEQFF. CDR3 bases: TGTGCCATCAGTGGCCCGACTAGCGGCGATGAGCAGTTCTTC.